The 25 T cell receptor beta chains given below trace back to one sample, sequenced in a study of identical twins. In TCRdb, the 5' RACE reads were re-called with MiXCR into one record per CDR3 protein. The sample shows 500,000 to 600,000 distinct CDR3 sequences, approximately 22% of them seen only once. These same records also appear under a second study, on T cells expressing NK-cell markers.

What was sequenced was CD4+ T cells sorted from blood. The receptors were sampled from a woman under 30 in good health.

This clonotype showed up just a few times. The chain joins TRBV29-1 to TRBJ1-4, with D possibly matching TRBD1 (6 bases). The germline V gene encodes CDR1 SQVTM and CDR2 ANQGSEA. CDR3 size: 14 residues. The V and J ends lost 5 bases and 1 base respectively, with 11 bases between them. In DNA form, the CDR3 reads TGCAGCGTTTTCTTAGGGGGAACTAATGAAAAACTGTTTTTT. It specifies CSVFLGGTNEKLFF.

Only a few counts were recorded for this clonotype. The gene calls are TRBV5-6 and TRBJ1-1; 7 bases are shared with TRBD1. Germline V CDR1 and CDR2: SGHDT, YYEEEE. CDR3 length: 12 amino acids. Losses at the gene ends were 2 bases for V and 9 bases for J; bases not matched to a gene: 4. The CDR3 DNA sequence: TGTGCCAGCAGCTTCCTACAGGGGCAAGCTTTCTTT. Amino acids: CASSFLQGQAFF. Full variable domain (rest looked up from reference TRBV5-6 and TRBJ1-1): DAGVTQSPTHLIKTRGQQVTLRCSPKSGHDTVSWYQQALGQGPQFIFQYYEEEERQRGNFPDRFSGHQFPNYSSELNVNALLLGDSALYLCASSFLQGQAFFGQGTRLTVV.

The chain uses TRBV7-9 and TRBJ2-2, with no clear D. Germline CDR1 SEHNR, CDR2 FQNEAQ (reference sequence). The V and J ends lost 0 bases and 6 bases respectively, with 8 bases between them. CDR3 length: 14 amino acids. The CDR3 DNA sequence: TGTGCCAGCAGCTTAGCGGACCACCCCGGGGAGCTGTTTTTT. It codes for CASSLADHPGELFF.

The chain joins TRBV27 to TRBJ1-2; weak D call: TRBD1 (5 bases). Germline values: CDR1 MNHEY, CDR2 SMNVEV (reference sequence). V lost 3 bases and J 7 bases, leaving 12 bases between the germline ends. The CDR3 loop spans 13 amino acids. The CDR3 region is CASSFGTTGGYTF. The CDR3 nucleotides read TGTGCCAGCAGTTTCGGGACTACGGGTGGCTACACCTTC.

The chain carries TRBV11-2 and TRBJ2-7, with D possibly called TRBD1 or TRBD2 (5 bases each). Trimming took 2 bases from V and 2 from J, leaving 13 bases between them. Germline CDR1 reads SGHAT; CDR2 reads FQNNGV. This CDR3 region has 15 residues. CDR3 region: CASSLRPGPPYEQYF. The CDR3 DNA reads TGTGCCAGCAGCTTACGACCGGGACCCCCCTACGAGCAGTACTTC.

The CDR3 nucleotides read TGCAGTGCTATCCGGGCCCTACAAGAGACCCAGTACTTC. Protein sequence: CSAIRALQETQYF. The V call is TRBV20-1, the J call TRBJ2-5; D is uncertain. The V gene lost 4 bases and the J gene lost 2 bases, with 11 bases spanning the gap. Germline CDR1 and CDR2: DFQATT and SNEGSKA (reference sequence). The CDR3 extends over 13 amino acids.

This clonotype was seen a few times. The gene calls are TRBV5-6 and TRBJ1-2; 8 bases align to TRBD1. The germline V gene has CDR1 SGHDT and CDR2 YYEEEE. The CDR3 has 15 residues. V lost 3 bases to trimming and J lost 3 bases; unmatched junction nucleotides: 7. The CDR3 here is CASSYRTGTYYGYTF. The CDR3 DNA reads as TGTGCCAGCAGCTACCGGACAGGGACTTACTATGGCTACACCTTC. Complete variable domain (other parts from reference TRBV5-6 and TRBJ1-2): DAGVTQSPTHLIKTRGQQVTLRCSPKSGHDTVSWYQQALGQGPQFIFQYYEEEERQRGNFPDRFSGHQFPNYSSELNVNALLLGDSALYLCASSYRTGTYYGYTFGSGTRLTVV.

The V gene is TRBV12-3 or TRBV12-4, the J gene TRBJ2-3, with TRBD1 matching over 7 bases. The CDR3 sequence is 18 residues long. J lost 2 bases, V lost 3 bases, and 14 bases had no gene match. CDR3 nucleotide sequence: TGTGCCAGCAGTTTGAACGACAGGGAAAAGGAAAACACAGATACGCAGTATTTT. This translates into CASSLNDREKENTDTQYF.

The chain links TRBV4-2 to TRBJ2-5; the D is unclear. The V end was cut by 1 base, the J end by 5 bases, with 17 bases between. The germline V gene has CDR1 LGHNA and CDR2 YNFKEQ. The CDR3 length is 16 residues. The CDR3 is CASSQGTQSGRETQYF. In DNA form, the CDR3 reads TGTGCCAGCAGCCAAGGGACCCAGTCGGGTAGGGAGACCCAGTACTTC.

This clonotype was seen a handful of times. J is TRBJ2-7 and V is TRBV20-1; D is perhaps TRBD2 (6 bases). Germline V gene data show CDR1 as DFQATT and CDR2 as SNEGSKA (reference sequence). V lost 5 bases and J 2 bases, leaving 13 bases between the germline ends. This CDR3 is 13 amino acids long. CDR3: CSALAEGTYEQYF. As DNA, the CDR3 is TGCAGTGCTTTAGCGGAGGGGACCTACGAGCAGTACTTC.

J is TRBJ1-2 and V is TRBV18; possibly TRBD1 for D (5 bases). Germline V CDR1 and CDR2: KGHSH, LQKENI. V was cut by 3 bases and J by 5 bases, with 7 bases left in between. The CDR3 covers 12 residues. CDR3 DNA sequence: TGTGCCAGCTCACCTAGACAGTATGGCTACACCTTC. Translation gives CASSPRQYGYTF.

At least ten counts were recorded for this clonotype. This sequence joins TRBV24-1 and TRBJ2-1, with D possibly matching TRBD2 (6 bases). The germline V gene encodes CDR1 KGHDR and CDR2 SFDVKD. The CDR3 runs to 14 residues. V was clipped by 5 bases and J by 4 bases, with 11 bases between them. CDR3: CATSAAGGYNEQFF. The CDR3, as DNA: TGTGCCACCAGTGCAGCGGGCGGGTACAATGAGCAGTTCTTC.

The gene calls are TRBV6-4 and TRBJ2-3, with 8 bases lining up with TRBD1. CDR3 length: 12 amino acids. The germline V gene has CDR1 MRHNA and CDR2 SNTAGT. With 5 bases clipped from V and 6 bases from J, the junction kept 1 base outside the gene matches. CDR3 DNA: TGTGCCAGCAGTCGACAGGGGGATACGCAGTATTTT. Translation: CASSRQGDTQYF.

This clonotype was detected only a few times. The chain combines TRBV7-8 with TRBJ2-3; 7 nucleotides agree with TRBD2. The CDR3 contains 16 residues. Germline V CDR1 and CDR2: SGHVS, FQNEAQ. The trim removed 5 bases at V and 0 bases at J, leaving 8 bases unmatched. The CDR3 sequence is CASSPWGGTSTDTQYF. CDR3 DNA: TGTGCCAGCAGCCCTTGGGGGGGGACTAGCACAGATACGCAGTATTTT.

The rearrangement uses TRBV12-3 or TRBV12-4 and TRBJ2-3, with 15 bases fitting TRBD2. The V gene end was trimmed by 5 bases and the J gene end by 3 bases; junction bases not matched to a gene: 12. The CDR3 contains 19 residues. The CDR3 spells CASSLGGLAGGWMTDTQYF. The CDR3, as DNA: TGTGCCAGCAGTCTTGGGGGACTAGCGGGGGGCTGGATGACAGATACGCAGTATTTT.

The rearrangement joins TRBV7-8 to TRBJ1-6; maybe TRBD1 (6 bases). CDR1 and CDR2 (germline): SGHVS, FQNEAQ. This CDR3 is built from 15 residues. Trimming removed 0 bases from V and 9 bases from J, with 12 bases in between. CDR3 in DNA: TGTGCCAGCAGCTTAGCGGGGGGGCGCAGTTCACCCCTCCACTTT. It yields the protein CASSLAGGRSSPLHF.

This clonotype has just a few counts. This chain's CDR3 is CASSPQDMRLTEAFF. The DNA for the CDR3 is TGCGCCAGCAGCCCCCAGGACATGAGGTTGACTGAAGCTTTCTTT. The chain couples TRBV5-1 to TRBJ1-1; D possibly corresponds to TRBD1 (5 bases). Germline CDR1 is SGHRS and CDR2 is YFSETQ. Trimming cost V 4 bases and J 5 bases, with 18 bases left between them. The CDR3 totals 15 residues.

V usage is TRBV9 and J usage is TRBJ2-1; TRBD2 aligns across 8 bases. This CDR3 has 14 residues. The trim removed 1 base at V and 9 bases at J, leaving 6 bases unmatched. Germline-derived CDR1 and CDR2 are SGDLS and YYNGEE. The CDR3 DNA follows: TGTGCCAGCAGCGTACCTTCGCGGGAGGCTGAGCAGTTCTTC. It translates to CASSVPSREAEQFF.

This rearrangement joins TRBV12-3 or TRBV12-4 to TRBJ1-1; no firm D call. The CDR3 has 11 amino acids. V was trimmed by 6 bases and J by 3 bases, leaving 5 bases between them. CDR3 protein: CASRDYTEAFF. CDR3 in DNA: TGTGCCAGCAGGGACTACACTGAAGCTTTCTTT.

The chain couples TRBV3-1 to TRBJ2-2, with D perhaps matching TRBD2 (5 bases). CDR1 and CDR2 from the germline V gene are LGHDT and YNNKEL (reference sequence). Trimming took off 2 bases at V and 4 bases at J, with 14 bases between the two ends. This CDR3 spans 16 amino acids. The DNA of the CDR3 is TGTGCCAGCAGCCAAATGAGGGAAGAGATCACCGGGGAGCTGTTTTTT. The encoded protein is CASSQMREEITGELFF.

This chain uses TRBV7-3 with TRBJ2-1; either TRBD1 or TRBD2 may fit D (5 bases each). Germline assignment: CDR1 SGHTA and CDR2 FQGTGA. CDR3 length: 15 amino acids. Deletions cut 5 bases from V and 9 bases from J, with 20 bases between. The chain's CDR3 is CASSPGTIPGGEQFF. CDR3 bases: TGTGCCAGCAGCCCCGGAACCATTCCTGGGGGTGAGCAGTTCTTC. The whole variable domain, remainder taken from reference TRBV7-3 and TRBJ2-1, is GAGVSQTPSNKVTEKGKYVELRCDPISGHTALYWYRQSLGQGPEFLIYFQGTGAADDSGLPNDRFFAVRPEGSVSTLKIQRTERGDSAVYLCASSPGTIPGGEQFFGPGTRLTVL.

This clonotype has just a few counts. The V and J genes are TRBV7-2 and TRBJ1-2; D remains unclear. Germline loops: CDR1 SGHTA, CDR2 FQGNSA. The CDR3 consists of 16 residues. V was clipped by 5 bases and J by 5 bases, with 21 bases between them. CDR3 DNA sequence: TGTGCCAGCAGCGAAGGACGGACTGACTCTAGATATGGCTACACCTTC. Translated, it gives CASSEGRTDSRYGYTF.

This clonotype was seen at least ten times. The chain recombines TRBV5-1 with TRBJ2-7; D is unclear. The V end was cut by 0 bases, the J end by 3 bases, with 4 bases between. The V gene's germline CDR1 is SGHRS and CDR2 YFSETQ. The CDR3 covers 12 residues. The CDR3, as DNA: TGCGCCAGCAGCTTGGACCGCTACGAGCAGTACTTC. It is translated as CASSLDRYEQYF. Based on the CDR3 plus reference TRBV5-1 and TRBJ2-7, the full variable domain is KAGVTQTPRYLIKTRGQQVTLSCSPISGHRSVSWYQQTPGQGLQFLFEYFSETQRNKGNFPGRFSGRQFSNSRSEMNVSTLELGDSALYLCASSLDRYEQYFGPGTRLTVT.

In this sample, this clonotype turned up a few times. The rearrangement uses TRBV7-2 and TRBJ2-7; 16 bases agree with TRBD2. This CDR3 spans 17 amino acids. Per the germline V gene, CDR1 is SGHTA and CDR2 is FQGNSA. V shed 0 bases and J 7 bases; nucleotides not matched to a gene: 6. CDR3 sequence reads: CASSLAGTSGRAREQYF. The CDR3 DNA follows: TGTGCCAGCAGCTTAGCCGGGACTAGCGGGAGGGCCCGAGAGCAGTACTTC.

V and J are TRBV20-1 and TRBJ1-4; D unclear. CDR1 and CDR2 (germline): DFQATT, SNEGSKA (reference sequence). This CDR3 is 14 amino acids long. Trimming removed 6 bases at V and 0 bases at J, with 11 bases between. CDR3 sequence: CSATQNPTNEKLFF. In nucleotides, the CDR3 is TGCAGTGCCACTCAGAATCCAACTAATGAAAAACTGTTTTTT.